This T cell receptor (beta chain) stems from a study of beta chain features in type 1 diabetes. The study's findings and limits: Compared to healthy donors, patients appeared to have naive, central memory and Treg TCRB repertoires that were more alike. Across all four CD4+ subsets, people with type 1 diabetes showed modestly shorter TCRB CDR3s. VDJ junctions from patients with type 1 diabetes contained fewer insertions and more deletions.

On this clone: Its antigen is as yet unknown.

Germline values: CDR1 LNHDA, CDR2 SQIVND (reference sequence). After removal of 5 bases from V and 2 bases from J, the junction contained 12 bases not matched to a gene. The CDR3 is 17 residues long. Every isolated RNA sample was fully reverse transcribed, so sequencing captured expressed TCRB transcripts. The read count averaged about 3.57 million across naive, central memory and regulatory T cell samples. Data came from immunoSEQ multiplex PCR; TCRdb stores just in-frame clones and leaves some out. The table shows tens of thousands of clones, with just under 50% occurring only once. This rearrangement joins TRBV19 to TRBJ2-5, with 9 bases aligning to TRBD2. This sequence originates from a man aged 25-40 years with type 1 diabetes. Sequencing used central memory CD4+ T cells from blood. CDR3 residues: CASSPGLADPLQETQYF. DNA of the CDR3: TGTGCCAGTAGTCCGGGACTAGCTGACCCTTTACAAGAGACCCAGTACTTC.